The clone carrying this TCR beta chain came up many times. The antigen is undetermined. This entry belongs to a study of T cells in Graves' hyperthyroidism and ophthalmopathy. Notes on the study in general: The model's output predicted ophthalmopathy at a median of about 5.9 months prior to onset.

The source material, RNA transcripts, was used to amplify TCR beta CDR3 regions. The TCR CDR3 was amplified in a first-round RT-PCR using the HTBI primer set. Each CDR3 protein is one row after TCRdb ran MiXCR on the multiplex PCR reads. Of hundreds of thousands of distinct CDR3 sequences listed, about a sixth are singletons. Exclusion of a patient resulted from uncontrolled infection, other autoimmune disease, pregnancy or lactation. On the basis of clinical symptoms, serum thyroxine and TRAb, thyroid ultrasound and orbital computed tomography, diagnoses were made. The PBMCs were taken from approximately 9 ml of fresh peripheral blood. The TCR sequence derives from a woman aged 18-29 years with Graves' hyperthyroidism. Sequencing was done on a sample of blood.

CDR3 sequence reads: CASSRGGGAQNTEAFF. The CDR3 region has the DNA TGCGCCAGCAGTAGGGGAGGGGGAGCGCAAAACACTGAAGCTTTCTTT. The chain recombines TRBV10-1 with TRBJ1-1; a possible D gene is TRBD1 (6 bases). The CDR3 consists of 16 residues. Germline CDR1 and CDR2: WNHNN and SYGVQD (reference sequence). Deletions cut 5 bases from V and 2 bases from J, with 18 bases between.